One sample yielded the 10 T cell receptor beta chains listed below, sequenced in a study of cytomegalovirus exposure and HLA in healthy donors. A multiplex PCR was run with 60 Vbeta primers and 13 Jbeta primers. The method was immunoSEQ multiplex PCR; TCRdb's version includes in-frame clones alone and lacks a portion of them. The top ten clones hold around 3.6% of a sample with approximately 35,000 clones, about 79% of them seen once. Sample: PBMCs. The receptors here all came from a woman younger than 35 in good health and CMV-seronegative.

This rearrangement joins TRBV5-1 to TRBJ2-5; the match to TRBD1 covers 9 bases. V lost 4 bases and J lost 2; bases outside the gene matches: 9. The CDR3 has 16 amino acids. From germline, CDR1 is SGHRS and CDR2 YFSETQ. The CDR3 loop reads CASSAGQGGGQETQYF. The CDR3 bases are TGCGCCAGCAGCGCGGGACAGGGAGGCGGTCAAGAGACCCAGTACTTC.

This clone was seen a handful of times. The chain couples TRBV18 to TRBJ2-5; no firm D call. V gave up 0 bases and J gave up 6 bases, with 11 bases separating them. Germline values: CDR1 KGHSH, CDR2 LQKENI. CDR3 length: 14 residues. The CDR3 DNA reads as TGTGCCAGCTCACCACCGGGCCAAATGCAGACCCAGTACTTC. Translation gives CASSPPGQMQTQYF.

The genes are TRBV5-6 and TRBJ1-4, with 8 positions matching TRBD1. The V and J ends lost 7 bases and 0 bases, in that order; junction bases with no gene match: 11. The germline V gene encodes CDR1 SGHDT and CDR2 YYEEEE. This CDR3 region has 17 residues. In DNA, the CDR3 is TGTGCCAGCGGCAGGTACAGGGGGACTGCAACTAATGAAAAACTGTTTTTT. Protein sequence: CASGRYRGTATNEKLFF.

The rearrangement joins TRBV27 to TRBJ1-1; D remains ambiguous. The CDR3 is made up of 14 amino acids. Per the germline V gene, CDR1 is MNHEY and CDR2 is SMNVEV (reference sequence). V gave up 0 bases and J gave up 1 base, with 6 bases separating them. CDR3 in amino acids: CASSLSEGNTEAFF. For the CDR3, the DNA is TGTGCCAGCAGTTTATCTGAGGGGAACACTGAAGCTTTCTTT.

A remark on this clone: Mismatch with germline at one junction end may stem from a read error. This chain links TRBV5-6 with TRBJ2-7; 7 bases agree with TRBD2. The CDR3 has 11 amino acids. Germline CDR1 and CDR2: SGHDT and YYEEEE. The CDR3 nucleotides are TGTGCCAGCAGCTTATGGGACTATCAACTTTTC. The encoded protein is CASSLWDYQLF.

The chain recombines TRBV21-1 with TRBJ1-5; whether TRBD1, the table's D call, matches the DNA was not checked. TRBV21-1 is given as a pseudogene. The CDR3 is 14 amino acids. In DNA form, the CDR3 reads TGTGCCAGCAGCAAAGTAGGGGGTAATCAGCCCCAGCATTTT. Its protein product is CASSKVGGNQPQHF.

With regard to this clone: A read error may account for a junction end that differs from germline. The chain joins TRBV30 to TRBJ1-2; D gene unclear. This CDR3 has 12 amino acids. CDR1 and CDR2 from the germline V gene are GTSNPN and SVGIG (reference sequence). For the CDR3, the DNA is TGTGCCTGGAGAGAAACAAACTATGGCTACCCCTTC. Its protein product is CAWRETNYGYPF.

The chain links TRBV5-1 to TRBJ2-1; no reliable D call. The V end was cut by 4 bases, the J end by 7 bases, with 18 bases between. The CDR3 is 15 amino acids. Germline CDR1 and CDR2: SGHRS and YFSETQ. The CDR3 protein is CASSDAGFGSNEQFF. The CDR3 nucleotides are TGCGCCAGCAGCGATGCAGGATTCGGCTCAAATGAGCAGTTCTTC.

There are a few counts of this clone. The chain employs TRBV4-3 and TRBJ2-2, with a tentative D call TRBD2 (5 bases). CDR3 length: 18 amino acids. CDR1 and CDR2 from the germline V gene are LGHNA and YSLEER. The germline V and J ends were trimmed by 0 bases and 0 bases, with 14 bases remaining between them. In DNA, the CDR3 is TGCGCCAGCAGCCAAGACCCCCGAAGTAGCGCGAACACCGGGGAGCTGTTTTTT. It translates to CASSQDPRSSANTGELFF.

The chain uses TRBV7-2 and TRBJ1-5; 8 nucleotides agree with TRBD1. With V trimmed by 0 bases and J by 5 bases, 3 bases remained unmatched. Germline loops: CDR1 SGHTA, CDR2 FQGNSA. This CDR3 comprises 15 residues. The chain's CDR3 is CASSLAWTGYQPQHF. In nucleotides, the CDR3 is TGTGCCAGCAGCTTAGCTTGGACAGGGTATCAGCCCCAGCATTTT.